This T cell receptor (beta chain) was documented in a study of neurological immune-mediated disorders. This clonotype showed up many times. The cDNA came from 5'RACE with 10-nucleotide random UMIs. In TCRdb, the 5' RACE reads were re-called with MiXCR into one record per CDR3 protein. This sample has over 65,000 distinct CDR3 sequences, with roughly 9.5% found just once. Germline assignment: CDR1 DFQATT and CDR2 SNEGSKA (reference sequence). V lost 2 bases, J lost 6 bases, and 7 bases stayed unmatched. CDR3 size: 15 residues. As healthy controls, volunteers from a blood bank in Maryland, USA, were used.

V usage is TRBV20-1 and J usage is TRBJ2-1; 10 bases are a match to TRBD2. This clonotype was sampled from a man aged 45-60 years in good health. The sequencing input was PBMCs. CDR3 bases: TGCAGTGCTAGACTCCTAAGCGGGAGGGCCAATGAGCAGTTCTTC. Residues: CSARLLSGRANEQFF.